A selection of T cell receptor beta chains follows, all from one sample in a study of blood T cells in healthy people across ages. TCRdb used MiXCR to reprocess the 5' RACE reads, holding one entry per CDR3 protein. The sample includes roughly 1,500,000 distinct CDR3 sequences, around 35% of them seen just once. Material: blood. Receptor source: a woman aged 25 to 39 in good health. The CDR3 runs from the conserved cysteine through the conserved F or W. D genes are given only for firm matches. Expanded clones are given a class, and other clones once, few, many or no size at all.

>TRBJ2-6|TRBV20-1|.|.
TGCAGTGCTAGAGACTCGGCTGGGGCCAACGTCCTGACTTTC
CSARDSAGANVLTF
>TRBJ2-2|TRBV12-3/TRBV12-4|TRBD1|.
TGTGCCAGCAGCCACGACAGGGGGAAGGTGTTTTTT
CASSHDRGKVFF
>TRBJ2-3|TRBV3-1|TRBD2|few
TGTGCCAGCAGCCCCTCTCTAGCGGGGATCACAGATACGCAGTATTTT
CASSPSLAGITDTQYF
>TRBJ2-5|TRBV12-3/TRBV12-4|.|.
TGTGCCACCCGGAGAGAGGGCCTCCAAGAGACCCAGTACTTC
CATRREGLQETQYF
>TRBJ2-6|TRBV9|.|few
TGTGCCAGCAGCGTAGAGGCGTTTTCTGGGGCCAACGTCCTGACTTTC
CASSVEAFSGANVLTF
>TRBJ1-5|TRBV20-1|.|.
TGCAGTGCTAGCCCGGGAACCCGTATTCCAATTAATCAGCCCCAGCATTTT
CSASPGTRIPINQPQHF
>TRBJ1-5|TRBV21-1|.|.
TGTGCCAGCAGCAAAGTGGGACAGGGGAGGCTCGAACCCCAGCATTTT
CASSKVGQGRLEPQHF
>TRBJ2-7|TRBV20-1|TRBD2|.
TGCAGTGTTTGGACTAGCGGCACCTACGAGCAGTACTTC
CSVWTSGTYEQYF
>TRBJ2-3|TRBV9|TRBD2|.
TGTGCCAGCAGCGGGCGTTCGACTAGCGGGAGCATCCCAGATACGCAGTATTTT
CASSGRSTSGSIPDTQYF
>TRBJ2-7|TRBV20-1|.|.
TGCAGTACTACAGGACAGAGCTCCTACGAGCAGTACTTC
CSTTGQSSYEQYF
>TRBJ1-1|TRBV7-9|.|.
TGTGCCAGCAGCTCCGGCGGGGAGTACACTGAAGCTTTCTTT
CASSSGGEYTEAFF
>TRBJ2-3|TRBV7-6|TRBD2|few
TGTGCCAGCAGCTTAGCCCGAAGCGGGGGTCGCACAGATACGCAGTATTTT
CASSLARSGGRTDTQYF
>TRBJ2-3|TRBV24-1|.|few
TGTGCCACCAGTGATTTTGGTCTTCTAGACACAGATACGCAGTATTTT
CATSDFGLLDTDTQYF
>TRBJ1-2|TRBV29-1|.|few
TGCAGCGTTGAATTGGCAGACCTAAACTATGGCTACACCTTC
CSVELADLNYGYTF
>TRBJ2-7|TRBV6-5|.|few
TGTGCCAGCAGTCGTAGAAAGGGGCTCGAGCAGTACTTC
CASSRRKGLEQYF
>TRBJ2-4|TRBV11-2|.|.
TGTGCCAGCAGCGTCACACAGGGCATCGGGTCGAAAAACATTCAGTACTTC
CASSVTQGIGSKNIQYF
>TRBJ2-5|TRBV6-2/TRBV6-3|.|once
TGTGCCAGCAGTTCTGGTGGGAGACGATTCCGAGAGACCCAGTACTTC
CASSSGGRRFRETQYF
>TRBJ2-3|TRBV19|.|few
TGTGCCAGTAGTATCGGAAGGAGCACAGATACGCAGTATTTT
CASSIGRSTDTQYF
>TRBJ2-5|TRBV13|.|few
TGTGCCAGCAGCTCAGGAGAAAATCAAGAGACCCAGTACTTC
CASSSGENQETQYF
>TRBJ2-3|TRBV9|.|once
TGTGCCAGCAGCGTAGCTAGCTTTACCACAGATACGCAGTATTTT
CASSVASFTTDTQYF
>TRBJ2-7|TRBV6-1|TRBD1|.
TGTGCCAGCGGCCGTAGCAGACAGGGGCGCTACGAGCAGTACTTC
CASGRSRQGRYEQYF
>TRBJ2-1|TRBV7-3|TRBD2|.
TGTGCCAGCAGCTTAACCCAGACTAGCACTGAGCAGTTCTTC
CASSLTQTSTEQFF
>TRBJ1-1|TRBV5-1|.|.
TGCGCCGGCAGCTGCAAAAACCGGGACGCCAAAGCAGCTTTCTTT
CAGSCKNRDAKAAFF
>TRBJ2-3|TRBV20-1|TRBD2|few
TGCAGTGTGCTAGCGGGGACTAGCACAGATACGCAGTATTTT
CSVLAGTSTDTQYF
>TRBJ2-2|TRBV7-9|.|.
TGTGCCAGCACTATGTTTTCAGGTCGGGATCACGGGGAGCTGTTTTTT
CASTMFSGRDHGELFF
>TRBJ2-3|TRBV9|.|.
TGTGCCAGCAGCGGGGTGGTCAATACGCAGTATTTT
CASSGVVNTQYF
>TRBJ2-5|TRBV29-1|.|many
TGCAGCACCGGAAGATCTAACCAAGAGACCCAGTACTTC
CSTGRSNQETQYF
>TRBJ2-7|TRBV2|.|.
TGTGCCAGCAGCCAAGAGGCTCTCGCCGGGCGCGAGCAGTACTTC
CASSQEALAGREQYF
>TRBJ1-4|TRBV6-1|.|.
TGTGCCAGCAGTGGTCGAGGATGGGCTAATGAAAAACTGTTTTTT
CASSGRGWANEKLFF
>TRBJ2-3|TRBV5-1|.|few
TGCGCCAGCAATAAAATAGCCGGGAGTACAGATACGCAGTATTTT
CASNKIAGSTDTQYF
>TRBJ2-5|TRBV20-1|.|.
TGCAGTGCTAGACAGGGAACTCGCGTCCAAGAGACCCAGTACTTC
CSARQGTRVQETQYF
>TRBJ1-2|TRBV7-2|.|few
TGTGCCAGCAGCTTAGGTACCCCCGGGGTTAGCGGCTACACCTTC
CASSLGTPGVSGYTF
>TRBJ2-3|TRBV27|TRBD1|few
TGTGCCAGCAGTTTATCGTCGTGGACAGGGGGCATGCATACGCAGTATTTT
CASSLSSWTGGMHTQYF
>TRBJ1-1|TRBV6-2/TRBV6-3|TRBD1|.
TGTGCCAGCAGTACCATACAGGGGAGAGGCTCTGAAGCTTTCTTT
CASSTIQGRGSEAFF
>TRBJ2-7|TRBV27|TRBD1|many
TGTGCCAGCAGCCCCGGGACAGGGGGCAACGAGCAGTACTTC
CASSPGTGGNEQYF
>TRBJ2-2|TRBV20-1|.|few
TGCAGTGCTGGAATCGGGGGAAGCACCGGGGAGCTGTTTTTT
CSAGIGGSTGELFF
>TRBJ1-6|TRBV20-1|.|.
TGCAGTGCTCCCCGGGGGATGGGTAATTCACCCCTCCACTTT
CSAPRGMGNSPLHF
>TRBJ2-5|TRBV11-2|TRBD1|.
TGTGCCAGCAGCTTCCAACGACAGGGGGATTGCGTACAGAATCGGCAGACCCAGTACTTC
CASSFQRQGDCVQNRQTQYF
>TRBJ2-7|TRBV12-3/TRBV12-4|TRBD2|.
TGTGCCAGCAGTTTCCCGGGAGGGCCTTCTTTCGGCTACGAGCAGTACTTC
CASSFPGGPSFGYEQYF
>TRBJ2-3|TRBV10-3|.|many
TGTGCCATCAGTGAGAGTCGCGGTCCTAGCACAGATACGCAGTATTTT
CAISESRGPSTDTQYF
>TRBJ2-7|TRBV6-5|TRBD1|.
TGTGCCAGCAGAACCGGGACAGGGGGTTCCGAGCAGTACTTC
CASRTGTGGSEQYF
>TRBJ2-1|TRBV7-6|.|few
TGTGCCAGCAGCTTAGGGGGGGACCCCAATGAGCAGTTCTTC
CASSLGGDPNEQFF
>TRBJ2-3|TRBV2|TRBD2|once
TGTGCCAGCAGTGAAGCGCGTTGGCGGGGGGTGGGAACAGATACGCAGTATTTT
CASSEARWRGVGTDTQYF
>TRBJ2-7|TRBV5-1|.|many
TGCGCCAGCAGCTTGGGTACGGATGGGTACGAGCAGTACTTC
CASSLGTDGYEQYF
>TRBJ2-7|TRBV6-1|.|few
TGTGCCAGCAGCCTAACCAGGAAATACGAGCAGTACTTC
CASSLTRKYEQYF
>TRBJ2-1|TRBV20-1|.|.
TGCAGTGCTTCCGACCCAGGCGCCTACAATGAGCAGTTCTTC
CSASDPGAYNEQFF
>TRBJ2-7|TRBV20-1|TRBD1|few
TGCAGTGCTAGGACAGGGACCACCTACGAGCAGTACTTC
CSARTGTTYEQYF
>TRBJ1-2|TRBV27|TRBD1|few
TGTGCCAGCAGTTTATCAGGGACAGGGGTTGTCGGTGGCTACACCTTC
CASSLSGTGVVGGYTF
>TRBJ2-1|TRBV3-1|TRBD2|.
TGTGCCAGCAGCCAAGATGCCGCTAGCGGGAGGGTGGCGCAGTTCTTC
CASSQDAASGRVAQFF
>TRBJ2-3|TRBV7-3|.|.
TGTGCCAGCAGCTTAACGGGGCGAATGAGCACAGATACGCAGTATTTT
CASSLTGRMSTDTQYF
>TRBJ1-1|TRBV20-1|TRBD1|few
TGCAGTGCTAGATCTACAGGGGAAACTGAAGCTTTCTTT
CSARSTGETEAFF
>TRBJ2-7|TRBV4-1|.|few
TGCGCCAGCAGCCAACCAACAGGCAGGGGTCCCGAGCAGTACTTC
CASSQPTGRGPEQYF
>TRBJ1-5|TRBV12-3/TRBV12-4|TRBD1|few
TGTGCCAGCAGCCGGACAGGGGTCCCCAATCAGCCCCAGCATTTT
CASSRTGVPNQPQHF
>TRBJ1-1|TRBV6-6|.|.
TGTGCCAGCAGTACCAGGGAATTTAACACTGAAGCTTTCTTT
CASSTREFNTEAFF